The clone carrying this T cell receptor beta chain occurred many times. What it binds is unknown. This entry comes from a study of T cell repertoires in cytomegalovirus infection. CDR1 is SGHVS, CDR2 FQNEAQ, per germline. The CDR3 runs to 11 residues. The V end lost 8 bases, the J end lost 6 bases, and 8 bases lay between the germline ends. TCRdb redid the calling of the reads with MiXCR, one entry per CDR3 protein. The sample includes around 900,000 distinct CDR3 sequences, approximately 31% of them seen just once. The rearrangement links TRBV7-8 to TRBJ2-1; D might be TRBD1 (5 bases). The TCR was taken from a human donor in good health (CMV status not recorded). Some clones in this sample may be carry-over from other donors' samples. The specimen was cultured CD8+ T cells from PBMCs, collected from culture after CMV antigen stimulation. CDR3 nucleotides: TGTGCCAGCCAGGGCCCCAATGAGCAGTTCTTC. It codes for CASQGPNEQFF.